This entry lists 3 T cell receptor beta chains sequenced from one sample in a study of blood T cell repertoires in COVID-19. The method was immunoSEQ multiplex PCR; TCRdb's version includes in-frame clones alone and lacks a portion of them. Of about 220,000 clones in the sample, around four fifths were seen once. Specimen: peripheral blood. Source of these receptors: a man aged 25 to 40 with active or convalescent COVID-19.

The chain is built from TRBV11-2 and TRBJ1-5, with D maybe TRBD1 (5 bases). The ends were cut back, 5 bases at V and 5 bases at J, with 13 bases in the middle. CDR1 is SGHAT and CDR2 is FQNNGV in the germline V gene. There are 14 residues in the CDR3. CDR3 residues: CASSGEGPDQPQHF. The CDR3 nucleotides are TGTGCCAGCAGCGGGGAGGGGCCCGATCAGCCCCAGCATTTT.

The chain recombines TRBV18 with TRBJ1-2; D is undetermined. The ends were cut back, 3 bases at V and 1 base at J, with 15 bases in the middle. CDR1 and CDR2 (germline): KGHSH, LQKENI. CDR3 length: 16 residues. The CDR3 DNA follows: TGTGCCAGCTCACCGGAGGTAGAGAGGAATAACTATGGCTACACCTTC. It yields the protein CASSPEVERNNYGYTF.

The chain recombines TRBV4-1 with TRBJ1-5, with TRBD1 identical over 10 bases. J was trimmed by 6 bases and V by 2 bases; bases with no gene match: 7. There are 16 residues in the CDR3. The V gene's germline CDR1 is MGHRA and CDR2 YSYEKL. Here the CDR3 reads CASSQLDRGLRQPQHF. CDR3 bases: TGCGCCAGCAGCCAACTTGACAGGGGGCTGCGTCAGCCCCAGCATTTT.